The table lists the clone carrying this T cell receptor beta chain with a count of one. This entry belongs to a study of T-cell memory formation after mild COVID-19. TCRdb itself ran the 5' RACE reads through MiXCR, one entry per CDR3 protein. The table shows about 150,000 distinct CDR3 sequences, with approximately 25% occurring only once. V was trimmed by 4 bases and J by 3 bases, leaving 16 bases between them. The CDR3 spans 17 residues. CDR1 SGHTA and CDR2 FQGNSA come from the germline V gene. The chain combines TRBV7-2 with TRBJ1-6; no definite D call. This TCR came from an adult woman who had mild COVID-19 (a few samples of this study predate the infection). Cell type and time point are not known. The specimen was PBMCs or a T cell subset sorted from them (not recorded which). As DNA, the CDR3 is TGTGCCAGCAGCTCAGACCCGAGGGTTTACTATAATTCACCCCTCCACTTT. This encodes CASSSDPRVYYNSPLHF.